These 7 T cell receptor beta chains came from one sample sequenced in a study of blood T cell repertoires in COVID-19. Clones were read by immunoSEQ multiplex PCR, and TCRdb kept only the in-frame ones, dropping some. The repertoire holds some 240,000 clones, roughly 84% seen once, with roughly 1.4% in the top ten. Material: peripheral blood. Receptors were obtained from a woman aged 40-49 years who had recovered from COVID-19.

The chain employs TRBV3-1 (or the pseudogene TRBV3-2) and TRBJ1-6, with 9 bases fitting TRBD1. Germline loops: CDR1 LGHDT, CDR2 YNNKEL (reference sequence). This CDR3 comprises 15 residues. J lost 8 bases, V lost 1 base, and 3 bases had no gene match. CDR3 DNA: TGTGCCAGCAGCCAAGCCGGGACAGGGTATTCACCCCTCCACTTT. Translation gives CASSQAGTGYSPLHF.

The V call is TRBV7-2, the J call TRBJ1-1; 8 nucleotides agree with TRBD1. The CDR3 is 14 amino acids. V shed 6 bases, J shed 4 bases, and the junction held 7 bases outside the gene matches. The germline V gene encodes CDR1 SGHTA and CDR2 FQGNSA. The CDR3 sequence: CASRPQGAATEAFF. The CDR3 coding sequence is TGTGCCAGCAGGCCCCAGGGGGCGGCCACTGAAGCTTTCTTT.

This clone was counted once. The identical CDR3 is also encoded by other nucleotide sequences in the sample. The chain has TRBV5-1 and TRBJ2-7; the match to TRBD1 covers 8 bases. V lost 3 bases to trimming and J lost 3 bases; unmatched junction nucleotides: 8. CDR3 length: 15 amino acids. Germline CDR1 is SGHRS and CDR2 is YFSETQ. DNA for the CDR3: TGCGCCAGCAGCTGGGACGGGACAGGCGACTACGAGCAGTACTTC. Its translation: CASSWDGTGDYEQYF.

V gene TRBV11-3 combines with J gene TRBJ2-7; D perhaps matches TRBD1 (6 bases). Deletions cut 5 bases from V and 4 bases from J, with 12 bases between. This CDR3 region has 13 residues. The germline V gene has CDR1 SGHNT and CDR2 YENEEA. CDR3 loop: CASSPSQGYEQYF. Written as DNA, the CDR3 is TGTGCCAGCAGCCCCTCGCAGGGGTACGAGCAGTACTTC.

This clone was counted once. The V call is TRBV2, the J call TRBJ2-7; TRBD1 aligns across 9 bases. CDR3 length: 15 amino acids. The V gene end was trimmed by 8 bases and the J gene end by 5 bases; junction bases not matched to a gene: 13. Germline V lookup: CDR1 SNHLY, CDR2 FYNNEI. This chain's CDR3 is CASERPGTGSNEQYF. DNA for the CDR3: TGTGCCAGCGAAAGACCCGGGACAGGGTCTAACGAGCAGTACTTC.

The chain couples TRBV19 to TRBJ2-1, with 8 bases that match TRBD1. This CDR3 is 16 amino acids long. With 6 bases clipped from V and 3 bases from J, the junction kept 10 bases outside the gene matches. CDR1 is LNHDA, CDR2 SQIVND, per germline (reference sequence). The CDR3 nucleotides read TGTGCCAGTAGCCCGACGGGACAGGCGATCTACAATGAGCAGTTCTTC. Residues: CASSPTGQAIYNEQFF. The full variable domain, rest sourced from reference TRBV19 and TRBJ2-1, is DGGITQSPKYLFRKEGQNVTLSCEQNLNHDAMYWYRQDPGQGLRLIYYSQIVNDFQKGDIAEGYSVSREKKESFPLTVTSAQKNPTAFYLCASSPTGQAIYNEQFFGPGTRLTVL.

This clone showed up just once. The CDR3 protein is CASSLTGYGNTIYF. CDR3 coding DNA: TGTGCCAGCAGCTTGACAGGGTATGGAAACACCATATATTTT. The chain is built from TRBV3-1 (or the pseudogene TRBV3-2) and TRBJ1-3, with 7 bases matching TRBD1. CDR1 and CDR2 (germline): LGHDT, YNNKEL (reference sequence). The CDR3 extends over 14 amino acids. The V gene end was trimmed by 5 bases and the J gene end by 3 bases; junction bases not matched to a gene: 4.